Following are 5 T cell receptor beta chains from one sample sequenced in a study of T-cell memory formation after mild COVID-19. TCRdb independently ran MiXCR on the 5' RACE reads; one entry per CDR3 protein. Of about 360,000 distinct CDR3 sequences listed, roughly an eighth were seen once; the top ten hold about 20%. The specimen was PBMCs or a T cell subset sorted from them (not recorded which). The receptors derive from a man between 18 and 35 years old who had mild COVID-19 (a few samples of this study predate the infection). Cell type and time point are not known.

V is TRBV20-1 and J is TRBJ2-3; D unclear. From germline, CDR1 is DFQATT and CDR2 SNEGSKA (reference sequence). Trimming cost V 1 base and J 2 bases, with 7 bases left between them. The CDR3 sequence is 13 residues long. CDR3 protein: CSARVQDTDTQYF. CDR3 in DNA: TGCAGTGCTAGAGTCCAGGACACAGATACGCAGTATTTT.

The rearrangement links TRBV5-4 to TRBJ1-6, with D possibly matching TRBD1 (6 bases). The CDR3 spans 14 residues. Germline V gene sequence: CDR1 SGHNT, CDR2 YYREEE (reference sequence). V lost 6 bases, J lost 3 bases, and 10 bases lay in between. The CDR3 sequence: CASTKGGYNSPLHF. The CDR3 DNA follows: TGTGCCAGCACCAAGGGGGGCTATAATTCACCCCTCCACTTT.

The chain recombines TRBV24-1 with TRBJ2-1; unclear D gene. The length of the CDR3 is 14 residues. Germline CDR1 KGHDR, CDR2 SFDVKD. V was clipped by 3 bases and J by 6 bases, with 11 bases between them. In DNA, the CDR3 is TGTGCCACCAGTGATCCTCGACAAATCAATGAGCAGTTCTTC. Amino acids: CATSDPRQINEQFF.

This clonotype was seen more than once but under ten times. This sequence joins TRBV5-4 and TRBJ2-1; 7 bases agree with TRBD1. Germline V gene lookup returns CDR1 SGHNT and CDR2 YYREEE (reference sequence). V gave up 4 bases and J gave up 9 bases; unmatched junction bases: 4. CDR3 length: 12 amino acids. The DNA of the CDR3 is TGTGCCAGCAGCACGACAGGGACTGAGCAGTTCTTC. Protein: CASSTTGTEQFF.

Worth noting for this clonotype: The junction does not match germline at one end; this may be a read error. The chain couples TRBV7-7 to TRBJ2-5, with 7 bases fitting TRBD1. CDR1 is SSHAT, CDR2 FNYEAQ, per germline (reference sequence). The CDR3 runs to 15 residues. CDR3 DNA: TGTGCTAGCAGCTTAGGGACAGTCCTCGAGGAGACCCAGTACTTC. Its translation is CASSLGTVLEETQYF.